Each of the 24 T cell receptor beta chains below was sequenced from the same sample in a study of shared clonotypes between healthy human individuals (dated by TCRdb to the early 2020s). The library was built by means of the immunoSEQ multiplex PCR assay. The table comes from immuneACCESS by way of TCRdb, which keeps in-frame sequences with V and J called. Part of the clones is missing from these tables; in studies checked, under half for an unresolved V gene and the rest for unknown reasons. This sample comprises about 520,000 clones, more than 75% of them detected only once. The top ten clones comprise about 12% of the sample. The specimen sequenced was PBMCs. These receptors were obtained from a woman between 35 and 50 years old in good health. Some clones in this sample may be carry-over from other donors' samples.

This clone was detected a few times. J is TRBJ2-3 and V is TRBV10-1, with unresolved D. The CDR3 runs 17 residues. V lost 9 bases, J lost 0 bases, and 22 bases lay in between. CDR1 WNHNN and CDR2 SYGVQD come from the germline V gene (reference sequence). The CDR3: CASMIEAHPFSTDTQYF. CDR3 DNA sequence: TGCGCCAGTATGATTGAGGCCCATCCATTTAGCACAGATACGCAGTATTTT.

The chain uses TRBV7-9 and TRBJ2-1; 8 bases are shared with TRBD2. Germline trimming cut 4 bases from V and 10 bases from J; bases unmatched to any gene: 15. In germline, CDR1 is SEHNR, CDR2 FQNEAQ (reference sequence). The CDR3 loop spans 16 amino acids. In DNA, the CDR3 is TGTGCCAGCAGCTGGACGGGACTAGGGGAGTCGGAGGAGCAGTTCTTC. Amino acid sequence: CASSWTGLGESEEQFF.

This clone has at least ten counts. The V and J genes are TRBV5-5 and TRBJ1-2; D uncertain. With 0 bases removed from V and 5 bases from J, the gap between germline ends came to 14 bases. From germline, CDR1 is SGHKS and CDR2 YYEKEE (reference sequence). This CDR3 spans 15 amino acids. The CDR3 loop is CASSLATMGEYGYTF. CDR3 in DNA: TGTGCCAGCAGCTTGGCAACGATGGGTGAATATGGCTACACCTTC.

V and J are TRBV6-4 and TRBJ2-3, with no clear D. Germline values: CDR1 MRHNA, CDR2 SNTAGT. V dropped 2 bases and J dropped 1 base, with 4 bases sitting between them. The CDR3 totals 13 residues. CDR3 loop: CASSDKGTDTQYF. In DNA, the CDR3 is TGTGCCAGCAGTGACAAAGGCACAGATACGCAGTATTTT.

The chain joins TRBV5-1 to TRBJ1-6, with D unclear. V lost 1 base and J lost 7, with 15 bases in between. The CDR3 contains 16 residues. Looked up from germline, CDR1 is SGHRS and CDR2 is YFSETQ. Here the CDR3 DNA reads TGCGCCAGCAGCTTGAGGGTCACAGCCACGAATTCACCCCTCCACTTT. This codes for CASSLRVTATNSPLHF.

V and J are TRBV2 and TRBJ2-4, with D possibly being TRBD2 (6 bases). The V end was cut by 3 bases, the J end by 1 base, with 13 bases between. The germline gives CDR1 SNHLY, CDR2 FYNNEI. This CDR3 has 16 residues. CDR3 in amino acids: CASSDSGVGAKNIQYF. CDR3 coding DNA: TGTGCCAGCAGTGACTCGGGAGTTGGGGCCAAAAACATTCAGTACTTC.

This sequence joins TRBV7-8 and TRBJ2-7; perhaps D is TRBD1 or TRBD2 (6 bases each). The CDR3 has 13 amino acids. V dropped 7 bases and J dropped 3 bases, with 13 bases sitting between them. Per the germline V gene, CDR1 is SGHVS and CDR2 is FQNEAQ. In DNA, the CDR3 is TGTGCCAGCACCGGGGGCACCAGCTACGAGCAGTACTTC. Encoded protein: CASTGGTSYEQYF.

The gene calls are TRBV7-3 and TRBJ2-1; D is uncertain. Per the germline V gene, CDR1 is SGHTA and CDR2 is FQGTGA. The CDR3 has 15 residues. V was clipped by 4 bases and J by 5 bases, with 15 bases between them. This chain's CDR3 is CASSSTESPHNEQFF. The CDR3 DNA reads TGTGCCAGCAGCTCAACAGAGTCTCCCCACAATGAGCAGTTCTTC.

The chain uses TRBV30 and TRBJ2-7, with D uncertain. The V gene lost 3 bases and the J gene lost 3 bases, with 3 bases spanning the gap. Germline V gene lookup returns CDR1 GTSNPN and CDR2 SVGIG (reference sequence). The CDR3 is made up of 10 amino acids. The CDR3 is CAWSRYEQYF. The CDR3 DNA follows: TGTGCCTGGAGCCGCTACGAGCAGTACTTC.

This clone was seen repeatedly, ten times or more. The chain links TRBV4-3 to TRBJ1-2, with D hard to call. The germline V gene has CDR1 LGHNA and CDR2 YSLEER. CDR3 length: 13 amino acids. V was clipped by 5 bases and J by 0 bases, with 7 bases between them. The CDR3 DNA follows: TGCGCCAGCAGCAGGACGGCTAACTATGGCTACACCTTC. This codes for CASSRTANYGYTF.

The CDR3 protein is CASSPFSGTGNTEAFF. CDR3 bases: TGTGCCAGCTCACCCTTCTCCGGGACAGGGAACACTGAAGCTTTCTTT. The rearrangement uses TRBV18 and TRBJ1-1; 8 bases fit TRBD1. Germline V gene data show CDR1 as KGHSH and CDR2 as LQKENI. CDR3 size: 16 residues. Unmatched junction bases numbered 7, after V lost 3 bases and J lost 1 base. The full variable domain, with the rest looked up from reference TRBV18 and TRBJ1-1, is NAGVMQNPRHLVRRRGQEARLRCSPMKGHSHVYWYRQLPEEGLKFMVYLQKENIIDESGMPKERFSAEFPKEGPSILRIQQVVRGDSAAYFCASSPFSGTGNTEAFFGQGTRLTVV.

The gene calls are TRBV7-3 and TRBJ2-2; 15 bases line up with TRBD2. Germline CDR1 SGHTA, CDR2 FQGTGA. CDR3 length: 18 amino acids. V trimming: 3 bases; J trimming: 5 bases; junction bases outside the gene matches: 7. The CDR3 nucleotides are TGTGCCAGCAGCTTGGGACTAGCGGGAGGTGGAGGGACCGGGGAGCTGTTTTTT. It encodes CASSLGLAGGGGTGELFF.

This rearrangement joins TRBV5-6 to TRBJ1-5, with 9 bases identical to TRBD1. CDR3 size: 16 residues. V lost 0 bases and J lost 7; bases outside the gene matches: 8. CDR1 is SGHDT, CDR2 YYEEEE, per germline. As DNA, the CDR3 is TGTGCCAGCAGCTTGGGAGGACAGGGGTGGTTACAGCCCCAGCATTTT. This gives the protein CASSLGGQGWLQPQHF.

J is TRBJ2-5 and V is TRBV11-2; D gene unclear. This CDR3 comprises 12 residues. With 3 bases removed from V and 5 bases from J, the gap between germline ends came to 7 bases. Germline V gives CDR1 SGHAT, CDR2 FQNNGV. The DNA of the CDR3 is TGTGCCAGCAGCTTCCTTGCGGAGACCCAGTACTTC. It encodes CASSFLAETQYF.

The chain links TRBV19 to TRBJ2-2; the match to TRBD1 covers 8 bases. V lost 5 bases, J lost 7 bases, and 6 bases stayed unmatched. The germline V gene encodes CDR1 LNHDA and CDR2 SQIVND (reference sequence). There are 14 residues in the CDR3. CDR3 DNA sequence: TGTGCCAGTAGTCGGACAGGGCGGGGCGGGGAGCTGTTTTTT. Its protein is CASSRTGRGGELFF.

The chain employs TRBV30 and TRBJ1-3, with a possible D match to TRBD1 (5 bases). CDR3 size: 14 residues. Germline V gene sequence: CDR1 GTSNPN, CDR2 SVGIG (reference sequence). V lost 1 base to trimming and J lost 4 bases, with 11 bases between them. The chain's CDR3 is CAWSATAYGNTIYF. The CDR3 DNA reads as TGTGCCTGGAGTGCGACAGCGTACGGAAACACCATATATTTT. The full variable domain, in which reference TRBV30 and TRBJ1-3 provide the parts outside the CDR3, is SQTIHQWPATLVQPVGSPLSLECTVEGTSNPNLYWYRQAAGRGLQLLFYSVGIGQISSEVPQNLSASRPQDRQFILSSKKLLLSDSGFYLCAWSATAYGNTIYFGEGSWLTVV.

The V and J genes are TRBV5-1 and TRBJ1-1; no firm D call. This CDR3 comprises 13 residues. V was shortened by 2 bases and J by 1 base, with 6 bases between the two germline ends. The germline V gene encodes CDR1 SGHRS and CDR2 YFSETQ. CDR3 nucleotide sequence: TGCGCCAGCAGCTTATGGGAGAACACTGAAGCTTTCTTT. This encodes CASSLWENTEAFF.

Regarding this clone: At one end, the junction sequence differs from germline, possibly due to a read error. The V and J genes are TRBV5-4 and TRBJ1-1; unclear D gene. This CDR3 is built from 13 residues. Germline CDR1 is SGHNT and CDR2 is YYREEE (reference sequence). The CDR3 sequence: CASSMDRHTEAFF. The CDR3 DNA is TGTGCCAGCAGCATGGACCGACACACCGAAGCTTTCTTT.

The V gene is TRBV19, the J gene TRBJ1-5, with TRBD1 identical over 8 bases. Trimming removed 5 bases from V and 7 bases from J; junction bases left unmatched: 13. Germline assignment: CDR1 LNHDA and CDR2 SQIVND (reference sequence). The CDR3 runs 16 residues. The CDR3 sequence is CASSPENRGEGQPQHF. The CDR3 nucleotides are TGTGCCAGTAGTCCAGAAAACAGGGGGGAAGGACAGCCCCAGCATTTT. Based on the CDR3 plus reference TRBV19 and TRBJ1-5, the full variable domain is DGGITQSPKYLFRKEGQNVTLSCEQNLNHDAMYWYRQDPGQGLRLIYYSQIVNDFQKGDIAEGYSVSREKKESFPLTVTSAQKNPTAFYLCASSPENRGEGQPQHFGDGTRLSIL.

A few counts support this clone. The chain joins TRBV18 to TRBJ1-4; D call uncertain. Trimming stripped 0 bases from V and 3 bases from J, with 17 bases between. Germline V gives CDR1 KGHSH, CDR2 LQKENI. The CDR3 sequence is 18 residues long. The chain's CDR3 is CASSPPGVPTDPNEKLFF. CDR3 in DNA: TGTGCCAGCTCACCACCTGGGGTTCCAACAGATCCTAATGAAAAACTGTTTTTT.

As concerns this clone: This sample includes further DNA sequences coding for the same CDR3. The rearrangement uses TRBV27 and TRBJ2-7; 7 bases map to TRBD2. The CDR3 length is 15 residues. V lost 5 bases, J lost 1 base, and 8 bases stayed unmatched. From germline, CDR1 is MNHEY and CDR2 SMNVEV (reference sequence). The CDR3 protein is CASSPGPSGSYEQYF. CDR3 coding DNA: TGTGCCAGCAGTCCTGGTCCTAGCGGTTCCTACGAGCAGTACTTC.

This chain links TRBV28 with TRBJ1-2, with D perhaps TRBD1 (6 bases). Trimming took off 8 bases at V and 5 bases at J, with 15 bases between the two ends. The germline CDR1 and CDR2 sequences are MDHEN and SYDVKM. The CDR3 has 13 amino acids. The CDR3 DNA sequence: TGTGCCAGCCGAGGACAGCAAGTTTATGGCTACACCTTC. This gives the protein CASRGQQVYGYTF.

V usage is TRBV6-5 and J usage is TRBJ2-3, with 11 bases that match TRBD2. V lost 7 bases and J lost 8; bases outside the gene matches: 5. Germline V CDR1 and CDR2: MNHEY, SVGAGI. This CDR3 spans 13 amino acids. This CDR3 reads CASKTSGMTTQYF. The DNA for the CDR3 is TGTGCCAGCAAGACTAGCGGGATGACTACGCAGTATTTT.

The V gene is TRBV27, the J gene TRBJ2-3; 12 positions match TRBD2. The germline V gene has CDR1 MNHEY and CDR2 SMNVEV (reference sequence). This CDR3 has 16 residues. Losses at the gene ends were 5 bases for V and 9 bases for J; bases not matched to a gene: 12. The CDR3 sequence is CASSPGLAGRSATQYF. CDR3 nucleotide sequence: TGTGCCAGCAGTCCCGGACTAGCGGGACGCTCTGCGACGCAGTATTTT.